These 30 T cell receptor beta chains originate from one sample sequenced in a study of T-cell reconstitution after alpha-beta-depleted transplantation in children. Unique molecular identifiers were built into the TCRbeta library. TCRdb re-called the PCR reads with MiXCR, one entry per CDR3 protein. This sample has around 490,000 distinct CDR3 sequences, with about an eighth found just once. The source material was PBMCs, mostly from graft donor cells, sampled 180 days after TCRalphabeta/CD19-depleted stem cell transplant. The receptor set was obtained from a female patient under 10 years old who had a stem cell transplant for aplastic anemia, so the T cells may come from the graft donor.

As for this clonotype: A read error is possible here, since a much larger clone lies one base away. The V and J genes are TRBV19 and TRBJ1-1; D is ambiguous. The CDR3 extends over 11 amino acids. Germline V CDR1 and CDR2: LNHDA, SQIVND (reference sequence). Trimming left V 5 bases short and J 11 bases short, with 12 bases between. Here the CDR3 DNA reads TGTGCCAGTAGTTCGTCAGTTGACGCTTTCTTT. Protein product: CASSSSVDAFF.

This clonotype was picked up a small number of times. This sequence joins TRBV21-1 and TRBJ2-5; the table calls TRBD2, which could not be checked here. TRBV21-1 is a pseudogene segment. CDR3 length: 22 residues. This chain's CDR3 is CASSTARTSGRSGYIRQETQYF. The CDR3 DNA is TGTGCCAGCAGCACGGCCCGGACTAGCGGGAGATCAGGGTACATCCGCCAAGAGACCCAGTACTTC.

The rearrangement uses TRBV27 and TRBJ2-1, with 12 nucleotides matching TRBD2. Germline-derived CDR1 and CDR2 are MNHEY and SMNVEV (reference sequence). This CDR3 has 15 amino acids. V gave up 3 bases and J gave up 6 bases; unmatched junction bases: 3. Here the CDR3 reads CASSLTSGRSNEQFF. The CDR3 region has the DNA TGTGCCAGCAGTTTGACTAGCGGGAGAAGCAATGAGCAGTTCTTC.

The CDR3 nucleotides are TGCAGTGCTGCCGGTGAGGCGAGCTCTTTTACGCAGTATTTT. It translates to CSAAGEASSFTQYF. The chain joins TRBV20-1 to TRBJ2-3; D unclear. The germline CDR1 and CDR2 sequences are DFQATT and SNEGSKA (reference sequence). The CDR3 spans 14 residues. Trimming shortened V by 5 bases and J by 8 bases, and 20 bases separated the two germline ends.

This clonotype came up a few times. The CDR3, as DNA: TGCAGTGCTCCCGAGAGTGAGCGCCACTCCTACGAGCAGTACTTC. It translates to CSAPESERHSYEQYF. The chain links TRBV20-1 to TRBJ2-7, with D uncertain. V shed 5 bases and J shed 0 bases, with 17 bases lying between them. This CDR3 comprises 15 residues. Germline CDR1 and CDR2: DFQATT and SNEGSKA (reference sequence).

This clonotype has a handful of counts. The CDR3 spells CASSQVRGDTQYF. CDR3 DNA: TGCGCCAGCAGCCAAGTGAGGGGAGATACGCAGTATTTT. The chain carries TRBV4-3 and TRBJ2-3; either TRBD1 or TRBD2 may supply D (5 bases each). V lost 1 base and J 5 bases, leaving 7 bases between the germline ends. The germline V gene encodes CDR1 LGHNA and CDR2 YSLEER. The CDR3 has 13 residues.

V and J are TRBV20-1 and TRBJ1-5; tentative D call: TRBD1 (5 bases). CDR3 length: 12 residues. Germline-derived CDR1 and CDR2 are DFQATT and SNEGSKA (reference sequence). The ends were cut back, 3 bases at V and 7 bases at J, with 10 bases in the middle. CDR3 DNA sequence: TGCAGTGCTAGGGGCGGGGCGCAGCCCCAGCATTTT. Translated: CSARGGAQPQHF.

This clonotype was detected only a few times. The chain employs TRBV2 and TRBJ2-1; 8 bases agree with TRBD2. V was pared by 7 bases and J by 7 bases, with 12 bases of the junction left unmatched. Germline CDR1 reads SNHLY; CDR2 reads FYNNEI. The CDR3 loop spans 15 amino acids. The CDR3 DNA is TGTGCCAGCAAACCGGGGGGCGGGGGGTCGAATGAGCAGTTCTTC. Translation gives CASKPGGGGSNEQFF.

CDR3 DNA sequence: TGTGCCAGCAGCCTAGGGACGGGACAGCTCAATCAGCCCCAGCATTTT. Translation: CASSLGTGQLNQPQHF. The genes are TRBV27 and TRBJ1-5, with 7 bases fitting TRBD1. The CDR3 loop spans 16 amino acids. V was pared by 6 bases and J by 3 bases, with 11 bases of the junction left unmatched. CDR1 and CDR2 from the germline V gene are MNHEY and SMNVEV (reference sequence).

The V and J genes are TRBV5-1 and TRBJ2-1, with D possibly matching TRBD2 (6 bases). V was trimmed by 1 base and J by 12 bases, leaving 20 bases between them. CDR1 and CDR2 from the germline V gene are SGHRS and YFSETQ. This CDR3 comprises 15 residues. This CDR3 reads CASSLYSGAPQSQFF. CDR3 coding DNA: TGCGCCAGCAGCTTGTATTCGGGAGCCCCACAGTCGCAGTTCTTC.

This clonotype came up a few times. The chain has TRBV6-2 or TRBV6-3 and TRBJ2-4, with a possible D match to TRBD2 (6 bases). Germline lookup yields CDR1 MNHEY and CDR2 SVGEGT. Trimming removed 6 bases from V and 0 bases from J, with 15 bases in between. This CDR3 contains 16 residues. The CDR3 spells CASSPQLAVAKNIQYF. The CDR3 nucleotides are TGTGCCAGCAGCCCCCAACTAGCTGTAGCCAAAAACATTCAGTACTTC.

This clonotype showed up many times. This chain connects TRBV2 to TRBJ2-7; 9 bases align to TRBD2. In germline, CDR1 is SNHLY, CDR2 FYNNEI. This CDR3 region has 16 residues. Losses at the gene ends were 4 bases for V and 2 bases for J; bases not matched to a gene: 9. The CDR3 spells CASSGLAGVLPYEQYV. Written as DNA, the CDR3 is TGTGCCAGCAGTGGATTAGCGGGAGTCCTCCCCTACGAGCAGTACGTC.

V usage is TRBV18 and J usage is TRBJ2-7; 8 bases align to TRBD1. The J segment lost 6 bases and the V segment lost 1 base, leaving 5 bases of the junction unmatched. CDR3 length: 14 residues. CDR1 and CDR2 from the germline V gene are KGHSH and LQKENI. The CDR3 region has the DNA TGTGCCAGCTCACCACGACAGGGGAGGACCGAGCAGTACTTC. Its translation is CASSPRQGRTEQYF. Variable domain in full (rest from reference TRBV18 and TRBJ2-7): NAGVMQNPRHLVRRRGQEARLRCSPMKGHSHVYWYRQLPEEGLKFMVYLQKENIIDESGMPKERFSAEFPKEGPSILRIQQVVRGDSAAYFCASSPRQGRTEQYFGPGTRLTVT.

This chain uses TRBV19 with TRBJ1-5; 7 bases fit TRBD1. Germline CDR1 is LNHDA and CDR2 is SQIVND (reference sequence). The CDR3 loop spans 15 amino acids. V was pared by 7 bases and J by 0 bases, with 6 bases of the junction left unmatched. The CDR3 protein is CASTRGGFSNQPQHF. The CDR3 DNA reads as TGTGCCAGTACTAGAGGGGGCTTTAGCAATCAGCCCCAGCATTTT.

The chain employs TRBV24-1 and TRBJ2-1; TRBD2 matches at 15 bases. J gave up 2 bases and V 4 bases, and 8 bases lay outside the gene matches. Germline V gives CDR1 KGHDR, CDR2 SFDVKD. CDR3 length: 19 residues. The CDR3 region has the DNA TGTGCCACCAGTGACCCCGGGACTAGCGGGAGGCCACCCTACAATGAGCAGTTCTTC. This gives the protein CATSDPGTSGRPPYNEQFF.

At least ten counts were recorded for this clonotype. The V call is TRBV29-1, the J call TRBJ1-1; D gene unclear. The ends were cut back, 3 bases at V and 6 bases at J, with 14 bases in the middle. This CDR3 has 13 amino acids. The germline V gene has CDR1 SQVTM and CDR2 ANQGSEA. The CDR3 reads CSVEIGSGPEAFF. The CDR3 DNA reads TGCAGCGTTGAGATAGGGAGCGGCCCTGAAGCTTTCTTT.

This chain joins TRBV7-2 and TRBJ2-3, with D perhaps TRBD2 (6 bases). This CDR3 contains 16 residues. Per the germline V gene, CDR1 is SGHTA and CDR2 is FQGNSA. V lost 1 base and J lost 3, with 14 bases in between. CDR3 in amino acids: CASSLGTPRGTDTQYF. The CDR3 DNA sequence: TGTGCCAGCAGCTTAGGCACCCCCCGGGGGACAGATACGCAGTATTTT. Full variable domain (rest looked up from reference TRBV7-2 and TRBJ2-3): GAGVSQSPSNKVTEKGKDVELRCDPISGHTALYWYRQSLGQGLEFLIYFQGNSAPDKSGLPSDRFSAERTGGSVSTLTIQRTQQEDSAVYLCASSLGTPRGTDTQYFGPGTRLTVL.

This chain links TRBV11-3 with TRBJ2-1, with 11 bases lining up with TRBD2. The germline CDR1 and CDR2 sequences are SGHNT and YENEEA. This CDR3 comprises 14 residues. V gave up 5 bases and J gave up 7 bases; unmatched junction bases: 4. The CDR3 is CASSVTSGINEQFF. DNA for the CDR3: TGTGCCAGCAGCGTGACTAGCGGGATTAATGAGCAGTTCTTC. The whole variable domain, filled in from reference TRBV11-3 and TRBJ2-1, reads EAGVVQSPRYKIIEKKQPVAFWCNPISGHNTLYWYLQNLGQGPELLIRYENEEAVDDSQLPKDRFSAERLKGVDSTLKIQPAELGDSAVYLCASSVTSGINEQFFGPGTRLTVL.

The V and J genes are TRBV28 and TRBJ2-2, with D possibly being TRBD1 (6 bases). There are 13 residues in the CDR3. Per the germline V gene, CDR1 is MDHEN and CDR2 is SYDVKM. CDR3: CAIQGSNTGELFF. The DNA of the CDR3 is TGTGCGATACAGGGTTCGAACACCGGGGAGCTGTTTTTT.

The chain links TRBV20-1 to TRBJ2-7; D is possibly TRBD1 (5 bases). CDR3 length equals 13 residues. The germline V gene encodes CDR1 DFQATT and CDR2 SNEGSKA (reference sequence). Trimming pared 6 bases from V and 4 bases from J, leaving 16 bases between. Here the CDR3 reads CSASDRGNYEQYV. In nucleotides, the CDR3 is TGCAGTGCAAGCGACAGAGGAAATTACGAGCAGTACGTC.

CDR3 bases: TGTGCCAGCACTTGGGGGTCCCACAATCAGCCCCAGCATTTT. It encodes CASTWGSHNQPQHF. This chain uses TRBV12-3 or TRBV12-4 with TRBJ1-5; D might be TRBD1 (5 bases). CDR3 length equals 14 residues. Trimming left V 7 bases short and J 3 bases short, with 13 bases between.

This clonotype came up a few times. In nucleotides, the CDR3 is TGTGCCAGCAGTCCGGGACACTCTTACGAGCAGTACGTC. It translates to CASSPGHSYEQYV. The gene calls are TRBV6-6 and TRBJ2-7; D might be TRBD1 (6 bases). Per germline, CDR1 MNHNY and CDR2 SVGAGI (reference sequence). Trimming took off 5 bases at V and 4 bases at J, with 12 bases between the two ends. There are 13 residues in the CDR3.

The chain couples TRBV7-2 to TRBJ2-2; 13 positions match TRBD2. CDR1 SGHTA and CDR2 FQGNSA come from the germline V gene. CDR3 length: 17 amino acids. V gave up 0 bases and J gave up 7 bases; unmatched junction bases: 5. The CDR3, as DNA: TGTGCCAGCAGCTTAGCCCGGACTAGCGGGAGTATCGGGGAGCTGTTTTTT. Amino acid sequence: CASSLARTSGSIGELFF.

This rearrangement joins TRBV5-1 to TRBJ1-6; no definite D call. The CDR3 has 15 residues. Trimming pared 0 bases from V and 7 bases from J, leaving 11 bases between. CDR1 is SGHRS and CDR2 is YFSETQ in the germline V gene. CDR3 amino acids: CASSLAMSSNSPLHF. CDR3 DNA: TGCGCCAGCAGCTTGGCCATGTCATCCAATTCACCCCTCCACTTT.

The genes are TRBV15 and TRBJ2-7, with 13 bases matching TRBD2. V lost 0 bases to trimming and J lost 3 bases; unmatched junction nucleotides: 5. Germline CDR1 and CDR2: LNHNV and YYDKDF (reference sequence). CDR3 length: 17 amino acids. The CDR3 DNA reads TGTGCCACCAGCAGAGATACTAGCGGGAGGGCGAACTACGAGCAGTACGTC. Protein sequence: CATSRDTSGRANYEQYV.

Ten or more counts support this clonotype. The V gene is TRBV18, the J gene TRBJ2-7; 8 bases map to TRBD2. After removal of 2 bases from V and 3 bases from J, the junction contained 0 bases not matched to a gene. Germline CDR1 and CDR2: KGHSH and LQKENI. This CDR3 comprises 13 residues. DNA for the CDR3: TGTGCCAGCTCACCAGGGACTAGCTACGAGCAGTACGTC. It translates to CASSPGTSYEQYV.

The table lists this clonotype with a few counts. The CDR3 nucleotides read TGTGCCAGCAGTTACGGACAGGGTAGAGAGACCCAGTACTTC. Its protein is CASSYGQGRETQYF. The chain joins TRBV6-5 to TRBJ2-5, with 8 bases lining up with TRBD1. Germline V gene data show CDR1 as MNHEY and CDR2 as SVGAGI. The CDR3 runs 14 residues. V shed 2 bases, J shed 4 bases, and the junction held 3 bases outside the gene matches.

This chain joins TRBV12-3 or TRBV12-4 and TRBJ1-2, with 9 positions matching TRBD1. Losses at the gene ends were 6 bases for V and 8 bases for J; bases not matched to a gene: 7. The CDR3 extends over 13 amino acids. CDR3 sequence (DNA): TGTGCCAGCAGACTCGGGACAGGGATGGGCTACACCTTC. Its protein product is CASRLGTGMGYTF.

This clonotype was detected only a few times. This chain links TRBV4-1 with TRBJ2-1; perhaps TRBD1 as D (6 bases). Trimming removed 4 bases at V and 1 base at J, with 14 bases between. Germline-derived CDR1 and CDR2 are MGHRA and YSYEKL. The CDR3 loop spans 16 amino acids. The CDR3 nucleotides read TGCGCCAGCAGCCTGCCGGGCAGGGGTTCCTACAATGAGCAGTTCTTC. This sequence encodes CASSLPGRGSYNEQFF.

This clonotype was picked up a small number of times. In DNA form, the CDR3 reads TGTGCCAGCAGCTTATTCCCGGGGGCGGATGAGCAGTTCTTC. As protein: CASSLFPGADEQFF. This chain uses TRBV7-9 with TRBJ2-1; D could derive from TRBD1 or TRBD2 (6 bases each). V lost 2 bases, J lost 8 bases, and 13 bases lay in between. Germline CDR1 and CDR2: SEHNR and FQNEAQ (reference sequence). The CDR3 spans 14 residues. The variable domain in full, with the rest retrieved from reference TRBV7-9 and TRBJ2-1, is DTGVSQNPRHKITKRGQNVTFRCDPISEHNRLYWYRQTLGQGPEFLTYFQNEAQLEKSRLLSDRFSAERPKGSFSTLEIQRTEQGDSAMYLCASSLFPGADEQFFGPGTRLTVL.